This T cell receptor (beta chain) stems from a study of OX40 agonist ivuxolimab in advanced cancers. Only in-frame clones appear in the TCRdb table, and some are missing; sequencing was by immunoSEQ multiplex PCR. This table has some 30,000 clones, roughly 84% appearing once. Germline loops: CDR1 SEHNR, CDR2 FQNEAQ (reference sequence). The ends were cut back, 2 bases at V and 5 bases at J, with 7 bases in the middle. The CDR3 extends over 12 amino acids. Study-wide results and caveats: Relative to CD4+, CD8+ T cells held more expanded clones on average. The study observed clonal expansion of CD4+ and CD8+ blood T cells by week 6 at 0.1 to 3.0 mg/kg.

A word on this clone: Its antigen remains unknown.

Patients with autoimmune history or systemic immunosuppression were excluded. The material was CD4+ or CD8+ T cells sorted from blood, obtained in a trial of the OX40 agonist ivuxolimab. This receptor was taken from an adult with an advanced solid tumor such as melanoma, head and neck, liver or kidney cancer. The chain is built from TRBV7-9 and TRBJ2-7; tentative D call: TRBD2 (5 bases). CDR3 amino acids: CASSLFGDEQYF. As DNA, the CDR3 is TGTGCCAGCAGCTTATTCGGGGACGAGCAGTACTTC.